One T cell receptor (beta chain) is described in this entry. The target antigen is unknown. The sample is drawn from a study of cytomegalovirus exposure and HLA in healthy donors. Study-level findings and limits: What a later analysis showed was that several of the most significant clusters appeared linked to common viral pathogens. For cytomegalovirus status, the classifier reportedly gave diagnoses with high specificity and sensitivity. Usually a TCR sequence was rare, but some public TCRs were found in many donors.

After removal of 5 bases from V and 5 bases from J, the junction contained 9 bases not matched to a gene. The CDR3 length is 16 residues. CDR1 and CDR2 from the germline V gene are SGHAT and FQNNGV. Primers included in the PCR were 60 Vbeta and 13 Jbeta primers. Sequenced by immunoSEQ multiplex PCR; TCRdb stores in-frame clones only, minus some. This table holds under 200,000 clones, about four fifths found once. Healthy individuals who donated bone marrow served as the donors. The sequence was collected from a man aged 25 to 40 in good health and CMV-seronegative. Sample: PBMCs. The chain joins TRBV11-2 to TRBJ2-5; TRBD2 agrees at 12 bases. This chain's CDR3 is CASSRLAGGPGETQYF. The CDR3 region has the DNA TGTGCCAGCAGCCGTCTAGCGGGAGGGCCGGGGGAGACCCAGTACTTC.